The 8 T cell receptor beta chains in this list originate from one sample, sequenced in a study of blood T cell repertoires in COVID-19. TCRdb's copy holds only in-frame clones and misses some; the assay was immunoSEQ multiplex PCR. The table records 300,000 to 350,000 clones, roughly 88% of them present only once. The sample consisted of PBMCs or T cells enriched from blood (not recorded which). These receptors were taken from a man younger than 45 who had recovered from COVID-19.

This chain connects TRBV5-6 to TRBJ1-6, with 9 bases that match TRBD1. The ends lost 5 bases at V and 9 bases at J; junction bases unmatched: 15. Germline loops: CDR1 SGHDT, CDR2 YYEEEE. The CDR3 is 17 residues long. The CDR3 sequence: CASRTRSGTGFVSPLHF. CDR3 sequence (DNA): TGTGCCAGCAGGACACGTAGTGGGACAGGGTTTGTTTCACCCCTCCACTTT.

The chain combines TRBV3-1 (or the pseudogene TRBV3-2) with TRBJ2-5; possible D gene TRBD2, 6 bases. The CDR3 totals 15 residues. The V end was cut by 4 bases, the J end by 4 bases, with 16 bases between. From germline, CDR1 is LGHDT and CDR2 YNNKEL (reference sequence). In nucleotides, the CDR3 is TGTGCCAGCAGCCCCCGACGGGGGTATGGAGAGACCCAGTACTTC. Protein sequence: CASSPRRGYGETQYF.

The rearrangement joins TRBV9 to TRBJ1-2, with 7 bases fitting TRBD1. Germline loops: CDR1 SGDLS, CDR2 YYNGEE. Trimming at V came to 0 bases and at J to 8 bases, leaving 4 bases not matched to a gene. The CDR3 loop spans 13 amino acids. The CDR3 DNA follows: TGTGCCAGCAGCGTAGGAGACAGGGTAGGCTACACCTTC. It codes for CASSVGDRVGYTF. The full variable domain, its missing parts supplied by reference TRBV9 and TRBJ1-2, is DSGVTQTPKHLITATGQRVTLRCSPRSGDLSVYWYQQSLDQGLQFLIQYYNGEERAKGNILERFSAQQFPDLHSELNLSSLELGDSALYFCASSVGDRVGYTFGSGTRLTVV.

The gene calls are TRBV9 and TRBJ2-1, with D perhaps matching TRBD2 (5 bases). Trimming took 4 bases from V and 1 from J, leaving 12 bases between them. Germline values: CDR1 SGDLS, CDR2 YYNGEE. The length of the CDR3 is 15 residues. The CDR3 is CASSTSGRSYNEQFF. The CDR3 DNA sequence: TGTGCCAGCAGCACTAGTGGGAGATCCTACAATGAGCAGTTCTTC.

The J gene is TRBJ1-3, the V gene TRBV24-1; D unclear. The CDR3 consists of 14 residues. Germline CDR1 is KGHDR and CDR2 is SFDVKD. Between the trimmed V and J ends, which lost 3 bases and 4 bases, there was a span of 9 bases. DNA of the CDR3: TGTGCCACCAGTGATCGTGGAGCCGGAAACACCATATATTTT. As protein: CATSDRGAGNTIYF.

The V call is TRBV28, the J call TRBJ2-6; TRBD1 might be the D (5 bases). V was shortened by 5 bases and J by 2 bases, with 10 bases between the two germline ends. Germline CDR1 reads MDHEN; CDR2 reads SYDVKM. The CDR3 sequence is 15 residues long. CDR3 nucleotide sequence: TGTGCCAGCAGTCAGGGTTCGGCTGGGGCCAACGTCCTGACTTTC. It is translated as CASSQGSAGANVLTF.

The DNA for the CDR3 is TGTGCCAGCAGCCCCGGGAGGCAGGAGCGTGGTTCACCCCTCCACTTT. Translating it yields CASSPGRQERGSPLHF. The chain has TRBV9 and TRBJ1-6; D gene unclear. Trimming took off 4 bases at V and 9 bases at J, with 20 bases between the two ends. The CDR3 extends over 16 amino acids. Germline V gives CDR1 SGDLS, CDR2 YYNGEE. The full variable domain, in which reference TRBV9 and TRBJ1-6 provide the parts outside the CDR3, is DSGVTQTPKHLITATGQRVTLRCSPRSGDLSVYWYQQSLDQGLQFLIQYYNGEERAKGNILERFSAQQFPDLHSELNLSSLELGDSALYFCASSPGRQERGSPLHFGNGTRLTVT.

CDR3 sequence reads: CASSLRTGSMNTEAFF. In DNA, the CDR3 is TGCGCCAGCAGCTTACGGACAGGTTCTATGAACACTGAAGCTTTCTTT. J is TRBJ1-1 and V is TRBV5-1; TRBD1 aligns across 7 bases. The CDR3 consists of 16 residues. CDR1 is SGHRS, CDR2 YFSETQ, per germline. Losses at the gene ends were 2 bases for V and 0 bases for J; bases not matched to a gene: 7.